These 16 T cell receptor beta chains were sequenced from one sample in a study of radiotherapy plus CTLA-4 blockade in lung cancer. Sequenced by immunoSEQ multiplex PCR; TCRdb stores in-frame clones only, minus some. Of tens of thousands of clones listed, around nine tenths were seen once; the top ten hold approximately 15%. This specimen was peripheral blood, taken from a patient treated with radiotherapy plus ipilimumab. The receptors here all came from a human donor with non-small cell lung cancer that progressed on radiotherapy plus ipilimumab.

The chain combines TRBV18 with TRBJ1-1, with D maybe TRBD1 (5 bases). Germline-derived CDR1 and CDR2 are KGHSH and LQKENI. This CDR3 spans 16 amino acids. With 3 bases removed from V and 2 bases from J, the gap between germline ends came to 16 bases. As DNA, the CDR3 is TGTGCCAGCTCACCCATCGACGGGACGGCTAACACTGAAGCTTTCTTT. This codes for CASSPIDGTANTEAFF.

This chain joins TRBV6-1 and TRBJ2-1; 8 bases align to TRBD2. CDR3 length: 14 amino acids. With 6 bases clipped from V and 9 bases from J, the junction kept 10 bases outside the gene matches. From germline, CDR1 is MNHNS and CDR2 SASEGT. The CDR3 region is CASRPSGSSGEQFF. As DNA, the CDR3 is TGTGCCAGCAGACCAAGCGGGAGCTCAGGTGAGCAGTTCTTC.

This chain connects TRBV11-2 to TRBJ2-1; D may be TRBD1 (5 bases). The V gene's germline CDR1 is SGHAT and CDR2 FQNNGV. The V gene lost 1 base and the J gene lost 7 bases, with 8 bases spanning the gap. This CDR3 contains 13 residues. This CDR3 is CASSLVRQNEQFF. The DNA for the CDR3 is TGTGCCAGCAGCTTAGTTAGACAGAATGAGCAGTTCTTC.

The chain combines TRBV6-1 with TRBJ1-2, with a possible D match to TRBD1 (6 bases). Germline V CDR1 and CDR2: MNHNS, SASEGT. This CDR3 has 15 amino acids. V lost 0 bases and J 4 bases, leaving 12 bases between the germline ends. The CDR3 region has the DNA TGTGCCAGCAGTGAAGCAACAGGGTTCAGCTATGGCTACACCTTC. Its translation: CASSEATGFSYGYTF.

The genes are TRBV28 and TRBJ1-2, with TRBD1 as a possible D gene (6 bases). Germline CDR1 reads MDHEN; CDR2 reads SYDVKM. The CDR3 runs 16 residues. V lost 4 bases to trimming and J lost 5 bases, with 20 bases between them. CDR3 residues: CASSSPTGGTPYGYTF. As DNA, the CDR3 is TGTGCCAGCAGTTCCCCTACGGGAGGGACACCGTATGGCTACACCTTC.

This sequence joins TRBV9 and TRBJ2-3, with 14 bases that match TRBD2. The J segment lost 3 bases and the V segment lost 3 bases, leaving 3 bases of the junction unmatched. The CDR3 is made up of 16 amino acids. CDR1 is SGDLS and CDR2 is YYNGEE in the germline V gene. The CDR3, as DNA: TGTGCCAGCAGCGCCGGACTAGCGGGAGGAACAGATACGCAGTATTTT. Encoded protein: CASSAGLAGGTDTQYF.

The V call is TRBV29-1, the J call TRBJ2-4; D is uncertain. V was shortened by 2 bases and J by 1 base, with 6 bases between the two germline ends. CDR3 length: 13 residues. Germline V lookup: CDR1 SQVTM, CDR2 ANQGSEA. The CDR3 DNA reads TGCAGCGTTGAATCCGGGGCCAAAAACATTCAGTACTTC. It specifies CSVESGAKNIQYF. The whole variable domain, remainder taken from reference TRBV29-1 and TRBJ2-4, is SAVISQKPSRDICQRGTSLTIQCQVDSQVTMMFWYRQQPGQSLTLIATANQGSEATYESGFVIDKFPISRPNLTFSTLTVSNMSPEDSSIYLCSVESGAKNIQYFGAGTRLSVL.

This chain links TRBV30 with TRBJ2-1; 11 positions agree with TRBD2. CDR1 GTSNPN and CDR2 SVGIG come from the germline V gene (reference sequence). The CDR3 runs 16 residues. V lost 3 bases, J lost 3 bases, and 7 bases stayed unmatched. The CDR3 sequence: CAWRGAGTSGYNEQFF. The CDR3 nucleotides are TGTGCCTGGAGGGGGGCCGGGACTAGCGGCTACAATGAGCAGTTCTTC.

The gene calls are TRBV10-1 and TRBJ1-1; 12 bases agree with TRBD1. Germline CDR1 and CDR2: WNHNN and SYGVQD (reference sequence). The CDR3 runs 20 residues. The V gene end was trimmed by 4 bases and the J gene end by 3 bases; junction bases not matched to a gene: 18. The CDR3 region has the DNA TGCGCCAGCAGTGTAGCGGCTTTTCCGGGACAGGGGGCGATGGACACTGAAGCTTTCTTT. It codes for CASSVAAFPGQGAMDTEAFF.

This sequence joins TRBV9 and TRBJ2-7; TRBD1 aligns across 9 bases. The junction had 8 bases not matched to a gene; V was cut back by 0 bases and J by 4 bases. CDR1 is SGDLS, CDR2 YYNGEE, per germline. The length of the CDR3 is 16 residues. CDR3 nucleotide sequence: TGTGCCAGCAGCGTAGCACCCACAGGGGGCCCATACGAGCAGTACTTC. Translated: CASSVAPTGGPYEQYF.

The chain employs TRBV7-9 and TRBJ2-7, with D possibly being TRBD1 (5 bases). The ends were cut back, 4 bases at V and 3 bases at J, with 7 bases in the middle. The V gene's germline CDR1 is SEHNR and CDR2 FQNEAQ (reference sequence). This CDR3 is built from 12 residues. CDR3 in amino acids: CASSYQGYEQYF. The CDR3 DNA reads TGTGCCAGCAGCTATCAGGGCTACGAGCAGTACTTC.

The CDR3 nucleotides read TGTGCCAGCAGTCCCCGGACAGTCTACGAGCAGTACTTC. This sequence encodes CASSPRTVYEQYF. V is TRBV28 and J is TRBJ2-7; D possibly corresponds to TRBD1 (6 bases). CDR1 is MDHEN, CDR2 SYDVKM, per germline. Trimming took 5 bases from V and 3 from J, leaving 11 bases between them. The CDR3 totals 13 residues.

The chain couples TRBV28 to TRBJ2-1; D is unclear. This CDR3 comprises 16 residues. V gave up 3 bases and J gave up 2 bases, with 14 bases separating them. Germline V gene sequence: CDR1 MDHEN, CDR2 SYDVKM. The CDR3 coding sequence is TGTGCCAGCAGTTTGCCCCTCGATCCTGCCTACAATGAGCAGTTCTTC. This gives the protein CASSLPLDPAYNEQFF.

The chain couples TRBV6-6 to TRBJ1-3; a possible D gene is TRBD1 (6 bases). Germline-derived CDR1 and CDR2 are MNHNY and SVGAGI (reference sequence). The germline V and J ends were trimmed by 5 bases and 4 bases, with 12 bases remaining between them. The CDR3 is 14 amino acids. In DNA, the CDR3 is TGTGCCAGCAGTGCACAGGGTTCCGGAAACACCATATATTTT. The encoded protein is CASSAQGSGNTIYF.

V gene TRBV28 combines with J gene TRBJ1-5; 8 nucleotides line up with TRBD1. The CDR3 runs 15 residues. The germline V gene encodes CDR1 MDHEN and CDR2 SYDVKM. J was trimmed by 5 bases and V by 6 bases; bases with no gene match: 9. The CDR3 spells CASSFDRGLYQPQHF. The CDR3 DNA is TGTGCCAGCAGCTTCGACAGGGGTCTATATCAGCCCCAGCATTTT.

The V gene is TRBV18, the J gene TRBJ2-1; the D gene is possibly TRBD2 (6 bases). CDR3 length: 14 amino acids. Per the germline V gene, CDR1 is KGHSH and CDR2 is LQKENI. Trimming stripped 3 bases from V and 3 bases from J, with 9 bases between. CDR3 sequence: CASSPGEDYNEQFF. The CDR3, as DNA: TGTGCCAGCTCACCGGGGGAGGACTACAATGAGCAGTTCTTC.